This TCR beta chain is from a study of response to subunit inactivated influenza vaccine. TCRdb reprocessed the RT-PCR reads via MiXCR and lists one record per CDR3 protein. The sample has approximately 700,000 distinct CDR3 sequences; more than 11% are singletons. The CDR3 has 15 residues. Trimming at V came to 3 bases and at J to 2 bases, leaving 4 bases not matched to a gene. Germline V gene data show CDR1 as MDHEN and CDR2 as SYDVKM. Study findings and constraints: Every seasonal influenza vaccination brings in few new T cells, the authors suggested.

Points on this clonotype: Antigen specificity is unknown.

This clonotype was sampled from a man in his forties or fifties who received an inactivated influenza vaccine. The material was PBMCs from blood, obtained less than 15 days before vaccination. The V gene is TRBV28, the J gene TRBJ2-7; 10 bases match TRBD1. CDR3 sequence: CASSFLGQGPYEQYF. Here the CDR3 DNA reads TGTGCCAGCAGTTTCCTGGGACAGGGGCCCTACGAGCAGTACTTC.